The 25 T cell receptor beta chains listed next were all sequenced from one sample in a study of early T cells in non-severe SARS-CoV-2 infection. TCRdb fed the 5' RACE reads into MiXCR, producing one record per CDR3 protein. The repertoire holds about 17,000 distinct CDR3 sequences, with over 5.5% as singletons. The sample was whole blood, taken at baseline. These receptors all come from an adult who was a healthcare worker with PCR-confirmed SARS-CoV-2 infection or an uninfected control (not recorded which).

At least ten counts were recorded for this clonotype. The rearrangement uses TRBV12-3 or TRBV12-4 and TRBJ2-7; TRBD2 is a possible D gene (5 bases). V was shortened by 4 bases and J by 5 bases, with 18 bases between the two germline ends. The CDR3 runs 15 residues. CDR3 bases: TGTGCCAGCAGTTCGAGGGCCGATTACGCCGACGAGCAGTACTTC. Its translation: CASSSRADYADEQYF.

This clonotype appeared many times. The chain carries TRBV4-1 and TRBJ2-1; D is unclear. This CDR3 contains 16 residues. Trimming cost V 4 bases and J 0 bases, with 13 bases left between them. The germline gives CDR1 MGHRA, CDR2 YSYEKL. The CDR3 loop is CASSRTAEFSYNEQFF. The DNA of the CDR3 is TGCGCCAGCAGCCGGACGGCGGAGTTCTCCTACAATGAGCAGTTCTTC.

The rearrangement uses TRBV7-2 and TRBJ1-2; D possibly corresponds to TRBD1 (6 bases). The germline V gene has CDR1 SGHTA and CDR2 FQGNSA. The CDR3 spans 15 residues. Trimming removed 4 bases at V and 8 bases at J, with 20 bases between. In nucleotides, the CDR3 is TGTGCCAGCAGCTCCCATCTTCAGGGGAGGGAAGGCTACACCTTC. Its translation is CASSSHLQGREGYTF.

This clonotype was seen a handful of times. The chain employs TRBV18 and TRBJ1-2; D gene ambiguous. This CDR3 has 15 residues. V was clipped by 1 base and J by 2 bases, with 11 bases between them. CDR1 and CDR2 from the germline V gene are KGHSH and LQKENI. This chain's CDR3 is CASSPQNKGNYGYTF. The DNA for the CDR3 is TGTGCCAGCTCACCACAGAATAAGGGAAACTATGGCTACACCTTC.

This clonotype was seen ten or more times. The chain has TRBV3-1 and TRBJ2-7; D is unclear. The germline V and J ends were trimmed by 3 bases and 5 bases, with 11 bases remaining between them. The CDR3 is 13 amino acids. Germline loops: CDR1 LGHDT, CDR2 YNNKEL (reference sequence). This CDR3 is CASSHSASNEQYF. CDR3 nucleotide sequence: TGTGCCAGCAGCCACTCAGCGTCTAACGAGCAGTACTTC.

A few counts support this clonotype. This sequence joins TRBV20-1 and TRBJ2-3, with D perhaps matching TRBD1 (6 bases). The CDR3 has 13 amino acids. The germline CDR1 and CDR2 sequences are DFQATT and SNEGSKA (reference sequence). The ends were cut back, 6 bases at V and 0 bases at J, with 10 bases in the middle. The CDR3 protein is CSARDTSTDTQYF. The CDR3 nucleotides read TGCAGTGCGAGGGACACTAGCACAGATACGCAGTATTTT.

This clonotype was found many times. The chain recombines TRBV10-1 with TRBJ1-1; D is ambiguous. The CDR3 is 14 amino acids. V was pared by 6 bases and J by 0 bases, with 11 bases between. CDR1 is WNHNN, CDR2 SYGVQD, per germline (reference sequence). CDR3 nucleotide sequence: TGCGCCAGCAGCCCACTGAGAATGAACACTGAAGCTTTCTTT. This translates into CASSPLRMNTEAFF.

By frequency in the sample, this clonotype is medium-sized. This chain connects TRBV19 to TRBJ2-7; 10 bases map to TRBD2. The J segment lost 3 bases and the V segment lost 5 bases, leaving 7 bases of the junction unmatched. The CDR3 is made up of 15 amino acids. Per germline, CDR1 LNHDA and CDR2 SQIVND (reference sequence). CDR3 region: CASSSSWTSGYEQYF. In DNA, the CDR3 is TGTGCCAGTAGTTCATCATGGACTAGCGGCTACGAGCAGTACTTC.

This clonotype ranks as medium-sized (0.01 to 0.1%). The chain combines TRBV29-1 with TRBJ1-1; maybe TRBD1 (5 bases). This CDR3 is 13 amino acids long. Trimming removed 3 bases at V and 0 bases at J, with 8 bases between. Per germline, CDR1 SQVTM and CDR2 ANQGSEA. The CDR3: CSVDKGLNTEAFF. DNA for the CDR3: TGCAGCGTTGACAAGGGACTGAACACTGAAGCTTTCTTT.

This clonotype has at least ten counts. V is TRBV20-1 and J is TRBJ2-3, with 12 bases fitting TRBD2. Germline lookup yields CDR1 DFQATT and CDR2 SNEGSKA (reference sequence). The ends lost 6 bases at V and 5 bases at J; junction bases unmatched: 6. The CDR3 covers 14 residues. CDR3 bases: TGCAGTGCGCCACTAGCGGGGGGAAGAGATACGCAGTATTTT. Protein sequence: CSAPLAGGRDTQYF.

In its sample, this clonotype was seen many times. This sequence joins TRBV11-3 and TRBJ2-2; 7 bases are a match to TRBD1. The CDR3 is 16 residues long. The germline CDR1 and CDR2 sequences are SGHNT and YENEEA. V shed 0 bases, J shed 3 bases, and the junction held 4 bases outside the gene matches. CDR3 amino acids: CASSLDGTADTGELFF. In DNA form, the CDR3 reads TGTGCCAGCAGCTTAGATGGGACAGCAGACACCGGGGAGCTGTTTTTT.

The V and J genes are TRBV5-1 and TRBJ2-1; 9 positions match TRBD2. The CDR3 spans 14 residues. V shed 2 bases, J shed 6 bases, and the junction held 3 bases outside the gene matches. CDR1 is SGHRS, CDR2 YFSETQ, per germline. The DNA of the CDR3 is TGCGCCAGCAGCTTTAGCGGGGGCCCCAATGAGCAGTTCTTC. Translation gives CASSFSGGPNEQFF. The variable domain in full, with the rest retrieved from reference TRBV5-1 and TRBJ2-1, is KAGVTQTPRYLIKTRGQQVTLSCSPISGHRSVSWYQQTPGQGLQFLFEYFSETQRNKGNFPGRFSGRQFSNSRSEMNVSTLELGDSALYLCASSFSGGPNEQFFGPGTRLTVL.

The gene calls are TRBV6-5 and TRBJ1-1, with 8 bases that match TRBD1. After removal of 7 bases from V and 1 base from J, the junction contained 8 bases not matched to a gene. This CDR3 spans 15 amino acids. CDR1 is MNHEY, CDR2 SVGAGI, per germline. The CDR3 loop is CASTPLGTGNTEAFF. The DNA of the CDR3 is TGTGCCAGCACCCCCCTGGGGACAGGGAACACTGAAGCTTTCTTT.

This clonotype was detected ten times or more. The chain carries TRBV5-1 and TRBJ2-3; TRBD2 aligns across 10 bases. Germline CDR1 SGHRS, CDR2 YFSETQ. The CDR3 is 15 amino acids. The V gene end was trimmed by 1 base and the J gene end by 4 bases; junction bases not matched to a gene: 3. For the CDR3, the DNA is TGCGCCAGCAGCTTGCCTAGCGGGGGATCAGATACGCAGTATTTT. It specifies CASSLPSGGSDTQYF.

This clonotype was seen repeatedly, ten times or more. This chain links TRBV5-6 with TRBJ1-1, with 7 bases lining up with TRBD1. V lost 2 bases and J lost 1; bases outside the gene matches: 5. The CDR3 consists of 15 residues. Per germline, CDR1 SGHDT and CDR2 YYEEEE. The CDR3, as DNA: TGTGCCAGCAGCTTCGTAAGGACAGGGAACACTGAAGCTTTCTTT. Translation gives CASSFVRTGNTEAFF.

At least ten counts were recorded for this clonotype. The V call is TRBV29-1, the J call TRBJ1-2, with 7 bases that match TRBD1. Germline values: CDR1 SQVTM, CDR2 ANQGSEA. CDR3 size: 13 residues. Trimming removed 4 bases from V and 2 bases from J; junction bases left unmatched: 4. The CDR3 spells CSVAEGANYGYTF. In DNA form, the CDR3 reads TGCAGCGTTGCGGAGGGGGCGAACTATGGCTACACCTTC.

In its sample, this clonotype was seen many times. The rearrangement joins TRBV29-1 to TRBJ1-5, with D perhaps matching TRBD1 (6 bases). Germline V CDR1 and CDR2: SQVTM, ANQGSEA. The V end was cut by 4 bases, the J end by 7 bases, with 14 bases between. The CDR3 totals 13 residues. The CDR3 sequence: CSVGTGAGQPQHF. CDR3 nucleotides: TGCAGCGTTGGTACGGGGGCCGGGCAGCCCCAGCATTTT.

Many counts were recorded for this clonotype. The chain uses TRBV12-2 and TRBJ2-5; TRBD2, the D gene given by the table, was not confirmed from the DNA. TRBV12-2 is a documented pseudogene. The CDR3 extends over 17 amino acids. The CDR3 sequence: CASRLAKGLAIRETQYF. The DNA for the CDR3 is TGTGCAAGTCGCTTAGCAAAGGGGCTAGCGATCAGAGAGACCCAGTACTTC.

This clonotype was seen more than once but under ten times. This rearrangement joins TRBV4-2 to TRBJ2-2, with D perhaps TRBD1 (6 bases). Trimming shortened V by 2 bases and J by 1 base, and 11 bases separated the two germline ends. The CDR3 sequence is 16 residues long. CDR1 and CDR2 (germline): LGHNA, YNFKEQ. The CDR3 coding sequence is TGTGCCAGCAGCCAACCGGGACACCTGAACACCGGGGAGCTGTTTTTT. Amino acids: CASSQPGHLNTGELFF.

By share, this clonotype ranks as medium-sized. This rearrangement joins TRBV6-5 to TRBJ2-7; 10 bases map to TRBD1. V shed 4 bases, J shed 5 bases, and the junction held 8 bases outside the gene matches. The CDR3 consists of 15 residues. Germline V gene sequence: CDR1 MNHEY, CDR2 SVGAGI. The CDR3 loop reads CASSSRDRGSNEQYF. CDR3 coding DNA: TGTGCCAGCAGTTCCAGGGACAGGGGTTCGAACGAGCAGTACTTC.

This clonotype was recorded many times. The chain recombines TRBV5-6 with TRBJ1-1, with no clear D. Germline CDR1 and CDR2: SGHDT and YYEEEE. The V gene lost 4 bases and the J gene lost 14 bases, with 24 bases spanning the gap. The CDR3 contains 14 residues. CDR3 in DNA: TGTGCCAGCAGCCCGTGGGCGGGGAACTCCGTCGACTTCTTT. The encoded protein is CASSPWAGNSVDFF.

The sample holds many counts of this clonotype. The chain couples TRBV12-5 to TRBJ1-4; D gene ambiguous. The CDR3 runs 14 residues. Trimming left V 7 bases short and J 3 bases short, with 12 bases between. The germline V gene encodes CDR1 LGHNT and CDR2 FRNRAP. The CDR3 coding sequence is TGTGCTAGTGCCGTGGATTTGGCTAATGAAAAACTGTTTTTT. Encoded protein: CASAVDLANEKLFF.

This clonotype has a count of ten or more. The chain carries TRBV11-2 and TRBJ1-2; D is unclear. Germline V lookup: CDR1 SGHAT, CDR2 FQNNGV. The germline V and J ends were trimmed by 4 bases and 3 bases, with 6 bases remaining between them. The CDR3 is 12 residues long. The CDR3 sequence is CASSSIHYGYTF. CDR3 DNA: TGTGCCAGCAGCTCCATCCACTATGGCTACACCTTC.

This clonotype was recorded at least ten times. The chain joins TRBV6-6 to TRBJ2-3; 10 nucleotides agree with TRBD1. The CDR3 is 15 residues long. Germline V gene lookup returns CDR1 MNHNY and CDR2 SVGAGI (reference sequence). With 5 bases clipped from V and 3 bases from J, the junction kept 5 bases outside the gene matches. The DNA of the CDR3 is TGTGCCAGCAGTAGAGGACAGGGGGGGACAGATACGCAGTATTTT. Protein product: CASSRGQGGTDTQYF.

This clonotype was seen many times. The V gene is TRBV2, the J gene TRBJ1-2; D unresolved. V was shortened by 6 bases and J by 5 bases, with 22 bases between the two germline ends. CDR3 size: 16 residues. Germline CDR1 SNHLY, CDR2 FYNNEI. The CDR3 protein is CASRSPGEQSVYGYTF. CDR3 sequence (DNA): TGTGCCAGCAGATCACCTGGGGAACAGAGCGTTTATGGCTACACCTTC.